The 14 T cell receptor beta chains given below trace back to one sample, sequenced in a study of regulatory T cells in long-lasting Graves disease. Building of the TCR beta libraries involved iRepertoire HTBI primers and Arm-PCR of CDR3 regions. One entry per CDR3 protein results from TCRdb running MiXCR on the multiplex PCR reads. The sample carries 550,000 to 700,000 distinct CDR3 sequences, about 16% recorded once. Indicated time point: newly diagnosed GD, antithyroid drugs for less than 3 months. RNA isolated from PBMCs was used to make the TCR library. These data are also associated with another study on T cells in Graves' hyperthyroidism and ophthalmopathy.

The sequencing here drew on peripheral blood mononuclear cells (PBMCs), taken at new diagnosis, from a patient treated with antithyroid drugs. These receptors were obtained from a man aged 18 to 30 with Graves disease.

This clonotype was counted only a few times. The chain uses TRBV18 and TRBJ2-1; no reliable D call. The V and J ends lost 6 bases and 8 bases respectively, with 11 bases between them. This CDR3 spans 12 amino acids. Germline loops: CDR1 KGHSH, CDR2 LQKENI. CDR3 sequence: CASSQNRDEQFF. The CDR3 DNA sequence: TGTGCCAGCTCTCAAAATAGGGATGAGCAGTTCTTC.

This clonotype was seen at least ten times. The chain employs TRBV28 and TRBJ2-1; D is unresolved. The CDR3 contains 13 residues. Germline CDR1 MDHEN, CDR2 SYDVKM. V was trimmed by 5 bases and J by 8 bases, leaving 13 bases between them. The CDR3 spells CASSLPPGHEQFF. CDR3 nucleotide sequence: TGTGCCAGCAGTCTCCCTCCAGGCCATGAGCAGTTCTTC.

This clonotype was observed a handful of times. The chain is built from TRBV7-9 and TRBJ2-2; 8 nucleotides match TRBD1. Losses at the gene ends were 3 bases for V and 3 bases for J; bases not matched to a gene: 6. The germline CDR1 and CDR2 sequences are SEHNR and FQNEAQ (reference sequence). This CDR3 is built from 16 residues. CDR3 region: CASSLSDRADTGELFF. CDR3 DNA sequence: TGTGCCAGCAGCTTGTCGGACAGGGCTGACACCGGGGAGCTGTTTTTT.

There are many counts of this clonotype. V gene TRBV3-1 combines with J gene TRBJ2-5, with unresolved D. There are 16 residues in the CDR3. V lost 4 bases and J lost 3, with 18 bases in between. Looked up from germline, CDR1 is LGHDT and CDR2 is YNNKEL (reference sequence). CDR3 DNA: TGTGCCAGCAGCCCCCAAGCCGGATACCTCGAAGAGACCCAGTACTTC. Translated, it gives CASSPQAGYLEETQYF.

This clonotype has at least ten counts. The rearrangement links TRBV6-5 to TRBJ1-1; weak D call: TRBD1 (6 bases). Per germline, CDR1 MNHEY and CDR2 SVGAGI. With 0 bases removed from V and 4 bases from J, the gap between germline ends came to 9 bases. There are 14 residues in the CDR3. The CDR3 loop reads CASSYSPRGTEAFF. In DNA form, the CDR3 reads TGTGCCAGCAGTTACTCGCCCAGGGGCACTGAAGCTTTCTTT.

J is TRBJ2-5 and V is TRBV14; 7 nucleotides align to TRBD1. The CDR3 has 16 amino acids. V gave up 3 bases and J gave up 2 bases; unmatched junction bases: 9. The germline gives CDR1 SGHDN, CDR2 FVKESK. The DNA for the CDR3 is TGTGCCAGCAGCCACTGGATCGGGGACAGTCAAGAGACCCAGTACTTC. Translation gives CASSHWIGDSQETQYF.

On this clonotype itself: A clone one base away is much larger, so this may be a read error. The rearrangement joins TRBV27 to TRBJ2-7; 7 positions match TRBD2. V shed 2 bases, J shed 5 bases, and the junction held 12 bases outside the gene matches. CDR1 is MNHEY, CDR2 SMNVEV, per germline (reference sequence). The CDR3 runs to 16 residues. DNA of the CDR3: TGTGCCAGCAGTTTAACGCCGGGACTACCGGGAGACGAGCAGTACTTC. Translation: CASSLTPGLPGDEQYF.

This clonotype appeared many times. This sequence joins TRBV7-9 and TRBJ1-1, with unresolved D. Trimming took 1 base from V and 11 from J, leaving 11 bases between them. The CDR3 sequence is 12 residues long. Germline V gene lookup returns CDR1 SEHNR and CDR2 FQNEAQ (reference sequence). This chain's CDR3 is CASSLEVEDAFF. The CDR3 bases are TGTGCCAGCAGCTTAGAGGTGGAGGACGCTTTCTTT.

The chain uses TRBV5-1 and TRBJ1-5; TRBD1 agrees at 8 bases. Germline-derived CDR1 and CDR2 are SGHRS and YFSETQ. CDR3 length: 15 amino acids. With V trimmed by 1 base and J by 7 bases, 7 bases remained unmatched. The CDR3 here is CASSLSGGGGQPQHF. Written as DNA, the CDR3 is TGCGCCAGCAGCTTGTCAGGGGGCGGGGGCCAGCCCCAGCATTTT.

This clonotype was detected ten times or more. The chain employs TRBV3-1 and TRBJ2-7, with D possibly matching TRBD2 (6 bases). V was trimmed by 3 bases and J by 7 bases, leaving 10 bases between them. CDR3 length: 12 amino acids. Germline CDR1 is LGHDT and CDR2 is YNNKEL (reference sequence). DNA for the CDR3: TGTGCCAGCAGCCACGGGACTGCTGAGCAGTACTTC. Amino acid sequence: CASSHGTAEQYF.

This clonotype has a handful of counts. The chain links TRBV6-5 to TRBJ2-1; TRBD1 or TRBD2 may be the D gene (7 bases each). The CDR3 spans 14 residues. The germline V and J ends were trimmed by 0 bases and 9 bases, with 12 bases remaining between them. Germline V gene data show CDR1 as MNHEY and CDR2 as SVGAGI. In nucleotides, the CDR3 is TGTGCCAGCAGTTACTCGGGAGGGGGCGTTGAGCAGTTCTTC. Its protein is CASSYSGGGVEQFF.

This clonotype has a handful of counts. The chain recombines TRBV29-1 with TRBJ2-5, with TRBD2 identical over 10 bases. Germline CDR1 SQVTM, CDR2 ANQGSEA. Unmatched junction bases numbered 8, after V lost 6 bases and J lost 4 bases. The CDR3 covers 14 residues. The CDR3: CSVKAGGPRETQYF. The CDR3 nucleotides read TGCAGCGTGAAAGCGGGAGGGCCGAGAGAGACCCAGTACTTC.

This clonotype came up many times. The J gene is TRBJ1-2, the V gene TRBV12-3 or TRBV12-4; D unclear. The CDR3 is 12 amino acids. The germline V and J ends were trimmed by 8 bases and 4 bases, with 11 bases remaining between them. The CDR3 nucleotides read TGTGCCAGCGAAGGTGAGGGCTATGGCTACACCTTC. Protein: CASEGEGYGYTF.

This rearrangement joins TRBV20-1 to TRBJ2-3; maybe TRBD2 (5 bases). V dropped 0 bases and J dropped 2 bases, with 12 bases sitting between them. Germline CDR1 is DFQATT and CDR2 is SNEGSKA (reference sequence). This CDR3 spans 15 amino acids. CDR3 DNA sequence: TGCAGTGCTAGAGATCCCACTAGAAACACAGATACGCAGTATTTT. Its protein is CSARDPTRNTDTQYF.